The entry below describes one TCR beta chain. Its antigen target is currently unknown. No clone much larger than this one lies a single base away; base qualities are absent. The donors were 40 or so Caucasian individuals from Russia, aged roughly 6 to 100 years, who were systemically healthy. Ten milliliters of peripheral blood were drawn from each donor into EDTA-treated Vacutainer tubes. Ficoll-Paque density-gradient centrifugation was used to isolate PBMCs, with at least 7 million per sample. Total RNA, at least 6 micrograms per sample, was extracted from PBMCs with Trizol reagent. For every donor, an aliquot of PBMCs went through flow cytometry to measure the percentages of naive CD45RAhigh/CD27high T cells. This sample stems from a study of blood T cells in healthy people across ages (dated by TCRdb to the mid-2010s). A note on the overall study: Template switching captured roughly one uniquely barcoded TCR beta cDNA molecule per two T cells in model experiments. Two additional independent replicas of 1 million unique cDNA reads from the same blood draw were analyzed for two donors (one aged 18 to 30 and one aged 80 or older). The donors were divided into four age groups: young (average approximately 17 years), middle-aged (approximately 42), aged (about 60) and long-lived (roughly 82). To avoid experimental bias, donors of different ages were randomly spread across the sequencing lanes. Age-related changes in TCR beta repertoire diversity were measured in the study by deep sequencing normalized with unique cDNA molecular identifiers. Overall study results and their limits: The long-lived group showed more naive CD4+ T cells, fewer expanded clones and increased TCR diversity than the aged group, suggesting age selection. Donor CMV infection status was unknown, potentially confounding age-related changes in expanded clonotypes. Conclusive comparison of naive and antigen-experienced compartments was prevented by the profiling of bulk unsorted PBMCs. The percentage of naive T cells measured by flow cytometry correlated strongly with observed TCR beta diversity. Estimates of total diversity from one million sequenced T cells were regarded as lower bounds and underestimates. Observed TCR beta diversity per million T cells fell roughly linearly with age, and a significant reduction was already apparent by age approximately 40.

Relative to germline, V is 0 bases shorter and J is 3 bases shorter, with 23 bases between their ends. CDR1 MGHRA and CDR2 YSYEKL were looked up in the germline V gene. Reading from cysteine to phenylalanine, the CDR3 counts 19 amino acids. Only the CDR3 DNA is retained, 57 bases long and in frame from the first base. The library was produced with 5' RACE. This sample was sequenced with an Illumina HiSeq 2500. A second PCR of about 6 to 11 cycles was run with a J-beta primer mix and a sample-barcoded 5' primer. A template-switch 5' adaptor carrying 12 random nucleotides introduced a unique molecular identifier onto each TCR beta cDNA molecule. Each sample yielded at least 2.5 million CDR3-containing paired-end reads. All of the RNA was converted into first-strand cDNA using the Mint cDNA synthesis kit, with a TRBC-specific oligonucleotide serving as the primer. Following uracil-DNA glycosylase treatment, a first 18-cycle PCR with universal primers M1SS and BC2_uni_R was performed on all cDNA. The published analysis was carried out like this. For normalization, 1 million high-quality reads, each with a distinct molecular identifier, were randomly selected from each sample. Instead of being binned into consensus sequences, reads with shared molecular identifiers were discarded. MiTCR, run with a Q25 quality threshold and the strictest error-elimination algorithm, handled CDR3 identification, clonotype clustering and error correction. A nonparametric unseen species model with Euler transformation was used to estimate a lower bound on total TCR beta diversity. In TCRdb, the public reads were trimmed at Q25 with fastp and aligned with MiXCR, with productive beta chains retained. CDR3 protein sequences are deduplicated, and each keeps its most common genes and DNA. TCRdb's processing, not the authors', yielded these V and J calls. The sample table contains 1.5 million to 2 million distinct CDR3 sequences; only one count was recorded for 30% to 40% of them. Of the sample, around 11% falls within the top ten clones.

In this chain, TRBV4-1 is recombined with TRBJ1-2; confidence is insufficient to name the D gene. The source of this sequence is a woman aged 25 to 39 in good health. The sequencing sample was made of blood. The bases read TGCGCCAGCAGCCAAGATAAGGGAACAGAGGAACACACTTACTATGGCTACACCTTC. Protein translation: CASSQDKGTEEHTYYGYTF.